This T cell receptor beta chain emerged from a study of shared clonotypes between healthy human individuals. Sequencing used immunoSEQ multiplex PCR; TCRdb keeps in-frame clones, though not all of them. This sample yields 190,000 or so clones, of which approximately 61% are seen a single time; more than 9% belongs to the top ten. This clone was picked up a small number of times. The TCR comes from a man aged 25 to 40 in good health. Sequencing was done on a sample of memory CD4+ T cells sorted from blood. Noted subset: CD45RA-negative fraction.

The DNA of the CDR3 is TGTGCCAGCAGCCATAGTAATGAGCAGTTCTTC. Protein: CASSHSNEQFF. This rearrangement joins TRBV6-5 to TRBJ2-1; D call uncertain. The germline V gene has CDR1 MNHEY and CDR2 SVGAGI. The CDR3 length is 11 residues. V lost 6 bases to trimming and J lost 7 bases, with 7 bases between them.